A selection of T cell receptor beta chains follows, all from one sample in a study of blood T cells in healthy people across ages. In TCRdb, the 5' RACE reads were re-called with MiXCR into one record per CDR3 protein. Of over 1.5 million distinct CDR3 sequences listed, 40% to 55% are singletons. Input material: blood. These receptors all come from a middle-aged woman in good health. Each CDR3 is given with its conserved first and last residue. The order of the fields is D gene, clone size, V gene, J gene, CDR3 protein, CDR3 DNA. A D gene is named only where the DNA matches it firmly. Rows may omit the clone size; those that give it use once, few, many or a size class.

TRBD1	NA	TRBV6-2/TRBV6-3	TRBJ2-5	CASRKTGQGKETQYF	TGTGCCAGCAGAAAGACGGGACAGGGGAAAGAGACCCAGTACTTC
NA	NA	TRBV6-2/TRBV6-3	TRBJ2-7	CASSYQFARYYEQYF	TGTGCCAGCAGTTACCAGTTTGCCAGGTATTACGAGCAGTACTTC
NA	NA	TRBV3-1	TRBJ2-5	CASSQAPGVAQYF	TGTGCCAGCAGCCAAGCTCCGGGGGTGGCCCAGTACTTC
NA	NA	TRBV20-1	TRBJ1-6	CSARDQVVPYNSPLHF	TGCAGTGCTAGAGATCAGGTGGTCCCCTATAATTCACCCCTCCACTTT
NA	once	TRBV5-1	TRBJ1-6	CASSLADRHSPLHF	TGCGCCAGCAGCTTGGCAGACAGGCACTCACCCCTCCACTTT
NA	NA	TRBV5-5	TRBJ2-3	CASSHGPGSTDTQYF	TGTGCCAGCAGCCACGGCCCAGGAAGCACAGATACGCAGTATTTT
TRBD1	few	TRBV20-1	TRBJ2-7	CSAPEDRGPYEQYF	TGCAGTGCTCCCGAGGACAGGGGGCCCTACGAGCAGTACTTC
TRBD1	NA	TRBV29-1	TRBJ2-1	CSVGGMGQTSYNEQFF	TGCAGCGTAGGCGGAATGGGACAGACTTCCTACAATGAGCAGTTCTTC
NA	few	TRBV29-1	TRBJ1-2	CSVAEGGSYTF	TGCAGCGTAGCCGAAGGGGGAAGCTACACCTTC
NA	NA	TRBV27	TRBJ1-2	CASSSNAGVYGYTF	TGTGCCAGCAGTTCAAACGCGGGTGTCTATGGCTACACCTTC
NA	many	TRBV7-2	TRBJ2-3	CASSAADTQYF	TGTGCCAGCAGCGCCGCGGATACGCAGTATTTT
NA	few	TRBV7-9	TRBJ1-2	CASSPDVDYGYTF	TGTGCCAGCAGCCCGGATGTCGACTATGGCTACACCTTC
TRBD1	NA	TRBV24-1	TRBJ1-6	CATSDLMDRAYGSPLHF	TGTGCCACCAGTGATTTGATGGACAGGGCGTACGGGTCGCCCCTCCACTTT
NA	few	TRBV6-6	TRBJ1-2	CASRRQAGNYGYTF	TGTGCCAGCAGGAGACAGGCCGGGAACTATGGCTACACCTTC
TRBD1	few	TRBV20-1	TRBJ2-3	CSAKGAADTQYF	TGCAGTGCCAAGGGGGCAGCGGATACGCAGTATTTT
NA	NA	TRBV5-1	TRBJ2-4	CASSLGSLGDIQYF	TGCGCCAGCAGCTTGGGTTCCTTGGGGGACATTCAGTACTTC
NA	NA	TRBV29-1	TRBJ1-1	CSVVGHPFPEAFF	TGCAGCGTTGTCGGACATCCATTTCCTGAAGCTTTCTTT
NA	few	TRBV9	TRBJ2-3	CASSAPIGQHTDTQYF	TGTGCCAGCAGCGCCCCGATTGGACAGCACACAGATACGCAGTATTTT
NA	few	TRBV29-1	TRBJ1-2	CSVLGARGYTF	TGCAGCGTTCTCGGCGCTAGGGGCTACACCTTC
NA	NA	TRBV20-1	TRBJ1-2	CSASIGGSNYGYTF	TGCAGTGCTAGTATCGGAGGGAGCAACTATGGCTACACCTTC
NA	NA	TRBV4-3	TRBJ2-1	CASSQDLRYEQFF	TGCGCCAGCAGCCAAGATTTAAGGTATGAGCAGTTCTTC
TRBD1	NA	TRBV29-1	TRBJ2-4	CSVAPTGTDNIQYF	TGCAGCGTTGCTCCGACAGGGACCGACAACATTCAGTACTTC
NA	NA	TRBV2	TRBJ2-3	CASSRTEPSTDTQYF	TGTGCCAGCAGTCGGACCGAGCCTAGCACAGATACGCAGTATTTT
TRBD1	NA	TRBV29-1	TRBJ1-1	CSVAGQLNTEAFF	TGCAGCGTTGCGGGACAGTTGAACACTGAAGCTTTCTTT
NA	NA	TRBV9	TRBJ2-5	CASSEGSGDGETQYF	TGTGCCAGCAGCGAGGGGTCGGGGGATGGAGAGACCCAGTACTTC
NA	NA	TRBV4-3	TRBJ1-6	CASSQVPWMVRGYSPLHF	TGCGCCAGCAGCCAAGTCCCCTGGATGGTAAGAGGGTATTCACCCCTCCACTTT
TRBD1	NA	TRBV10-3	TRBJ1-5	CATEDRVGQPQHF	TGTGCCACGGAGGACAGGGTCGGTCAGCCCCAGCATTTT
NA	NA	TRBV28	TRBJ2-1	CASSRVAVKPLSYNEQFF	TGTGCCAGCAGTCGCGTGGCTGTTAAACCCCTCTCCTACAATGAGCAGTTCTTC
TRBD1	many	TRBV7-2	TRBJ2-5	CASSPPGQGKETQYF	TGTGCCAGCAGCCCACCGGGACAGGGGAAAGAGACCCAGTACTTC
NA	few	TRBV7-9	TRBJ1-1	CASGPLYPGREAFF	TGTGCCAGCGGGCCATTATATCCGGGCCGTGAAGCTTTCTTT
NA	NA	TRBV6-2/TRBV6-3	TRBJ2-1	CASRTDWGDEQFF	TGTGCCAGCAGGACGGACTGGGGGGATGAGCAGTTCTTC
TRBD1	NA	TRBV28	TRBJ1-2	CASRPPGTANYGYTF	TGTGCCAGCAGGCCACCCGGGACAGCTAACTATGGCTACACCTTC
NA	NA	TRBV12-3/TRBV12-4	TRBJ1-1	CASSYLVTEAFF	TGTGCCAGCAGCTACTTGGTCACTGAAGCTTTCTTT
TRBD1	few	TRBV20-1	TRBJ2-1	CSAYSRTGAYYNEQFF	TGCAGTGCCTACTCTAGGACAGGGGCATATTACAATGAGCAGTTCTTC
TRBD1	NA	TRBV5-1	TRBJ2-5	CASSRGRDSEQYF	TGCGCCAGCAGCAGGGGTCGGGACAGTGAGCAGTACTTC
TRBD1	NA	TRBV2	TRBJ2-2	CASKEGRQGRNTGELFF	TGTGCCAGCAAAGAGGGAAGACAGGGTAGGAACACCGGGGAGCTGTTTTTT